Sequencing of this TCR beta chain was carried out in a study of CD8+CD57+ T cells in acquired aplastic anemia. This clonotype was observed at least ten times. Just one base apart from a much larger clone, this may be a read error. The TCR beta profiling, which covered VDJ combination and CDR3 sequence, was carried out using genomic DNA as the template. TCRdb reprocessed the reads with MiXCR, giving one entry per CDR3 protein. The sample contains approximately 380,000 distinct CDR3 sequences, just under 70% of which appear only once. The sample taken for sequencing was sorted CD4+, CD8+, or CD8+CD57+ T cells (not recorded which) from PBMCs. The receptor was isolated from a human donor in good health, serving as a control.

CDR3 region: CATSKTRPRDTEASF. For the CDR3, the DNA is TGTGCCACCAGCAAAACCCGGCCGAGGGACACTGAAGCTTCCTTT. The V call is TRBV15, the J call TRBJ1-1, with a weak D call TRBD1 (6 bases). The CDR3 is 15 residues long. Germline lookup yields CDR1 LNHNV and CDR2 YYDKDF (reference sequence).